The clone carrying this T cell receptor (beta chain) was recorded many times. Its target is not known. This sample was taken from a study of response to subunit inactivated influenza vaccine. General study findings and limits: Seasonal influenza vaccination, on each occasion, was suggested by the authors to recruit few new T cells.

Via MiXCR, TCRdb re-called the RT-PCR reads, giving one row per CDR3 protein. There are 250,000 to 350,000 distinct CDR3 sequences in the sample; approximately 23% occur only once, and about 9.4% lies in the top ten. The CDR3 is 14 amino acids. The germline CDR1 and CDR2 sequences are LGHDT and YNNKEL (reference sequence). The V and J ends lost 1 base and 4 bases respectively, with 10 bases between them. This sequence originates from a man aged 45-69 years who received an inactivated influenza vaccine. This sample comprised PBMCs from blood, obtained about 19 months after vaccination. This chain links TRBV3-1 with TRBJ1-1; possible D gene TRBD1, 5 bases. The CDR3 loop reads CASSQVLGVTEAFF. The DNA of the CDR3 is TGTGCCAGCAGCCAAGTTTTAGGGGTCACTGAAGCTTTCTTT.